This T cell receptor beta chain was captured by sequencing in a study of T-cell memory formation after mild COVID-19. Study conclusions and caveats: Detection of some responders pre-infection suggested pre-existing cross-reactive memory T cells participated. Among clones contracting day 15 to 85, CD4/CD8 was balanced, whereas later expanders leaned CD4+. Contracting clones localized mainly to CM and EM when CD4+ and mainly to EMRA when CD8+.

Worth noting for this clonotype: Its antigen remains unidentified.

5'RACE primed from the constant segment yielded TCR alpha and TCR beta cDNA libraries bearing sample barcodes and UMIs. TCRdb used MiXCR to reprocess the 5' RACE reads, holding one entry per CDR3 protein. The top ten clones hold approximately 2.8% of a sample with about 190,000 distinct CDR3 sequences, more than 9% of them seen once. The sequence was obtained from a man younger than 35 who had mild COVID-19 (a few samples of this study predate the infection). Cell type and time point are not known. The material sequenced was PBMCs or a T cell subset sorted from them (not recorded which).

The CDR3 loop reads CASSLVLGSNYGYTF. For the CDR3, the DNA is TGTGCCAGCAGCTTAGTACTAGGGTCTAACTATGGCTACACCTTC. This rearrangement joins TRBV7-8 to TRBJ1-2; no reliable D call. The CDR3 runs 15 residues. CDR1 and CDR2 from the germline V gene are SGHVS and FQNEAQ. V was trimmed by 1 base and J by 0 bases, leaving 9 bases between them.